These 27 T cell receptor beta chains originate from one sample sequenced in a study of cytomegalovirus exposure and HLA in healthy donors. PCR employed 60 Vbeta and 13 Jbeta primers. Assay: immunoSEQ multiplex PCR; the TCRdb copy retains only in-frame clones and omits some. Of 200,000 or so clones in the sample, 75% to 85% are singletons; the top ten hold about 1.4%. The source material was PBMCs. These receptors were obtained from a girl aged 5 to 17 in good health and CMV-seronegative.

The table lists this clone with a count of one. V is TRBV6-1 and J is TRBJ1-6; unclear D gene. This CDR3 spans 15 amino acids. CDR1 is MNHNS, CDR2 SASEGT, per germline. V dropped 6 bases and J dropped 10 bases, with 19 bases sitting between them. The CDR3 sequence is CASSALHREGSPLHF. The CDR3 bases are TGTGCCAGCAGCGCCCTGCATCGGGAGGGCTCACCCCTCCACTTT.

This chain uses TRBV5-6 with TRBJ2-1; 7 bases match TRBD1. CDR1 SGHDT and CDR2 YYEEEE come from the germline V gene. With V trimmed by 0 bases and J by 8 bases, 8 bases remained unmatched. This CDR3 region has 15 residues. The CDR3 nucleotides are TGTGCCAGCAGCTTGGTCGGGACAGTTTTCTATGAGCAGTTCTTC. Translated: CASSLVGTVFYEQFF.

The chain has TRBV30 and TRBJ1-1; D not resolved. The V end was cut by 3 bases, the J end by 3 bases, with 11 bases between. Germline CDR1 and CDR2: GTSNPN and SVGIG (reference sequence). The CDR3 consists of 13 residues. DNA of the CDR3: TGTGCCTGGAGAGATGCACTAGACACTGAAGCTTTCTTT. It is translated as CAWRDALDTEAFF.

V gene TRBV7-8 combines with J gene TRBJ1-5, with 7 bases identical to TRBD1. Germline CDR1 and CDR2: SGHVS and FQNEAQ. The CDR3 sequence is 13 residues long. V dropped 5 bases and J dropped 10; count of bases not matched to a gene: 8. The CDR3: CASSPLHRGPQHF. The CDR3 region has the DNA TGTGCCAGCAGCCCCCTCCACAGGGGCCCCCAGCATTTT.

The chain recombines TRBV2 with TRBJ2-1, with TRBD2 as a possible D gene (7 bases). V was pared by 6 bases and J by 2 bases, with 17 bases between. Per the germline V gene, CDR1 is SNHLY and CDR2 is FYNNEI. The CDR3 is made up of 16 amino acids. CDR3 sequence (DNA): TGTGCCAGCAGGGGTGTTAGGGGGGGGACCTACAATGAGCAGTTCTTC. Encoded protein: CASRGVRGGTYNEQFF.

This rearrangement joins TRBV6-1 to TRBJ2-7, with TRBD1 matching 8 bases. The CDR3 covers 16 residues. Germline values: CDR1 MNHNS, CDR2 SASEGT. Losses at the gene ends were 1 base for V and 5 bases for J; bases not matched to a gene: 10. The CDR3 loop is CASSEVTGESDDEQYF. CDR3 sequence (DNA): TGTGCCAGCAGTGAAGTGACAGGGGAATCGGACGACGAGCAGTACTTC.

Concerning this clone itself: This sample includes further DNA sequences coding for the same CDR3. The chain combines TRBV28 with TRBJ1-5; D remains ambiguous. V dropped 5 bases and J dropped 5 bases, with 4 bases sitting between them. The CDR3 length is 11 residues. The germline CDR1 and CDR2 sequences are MDHEN and SYDVKM. Written as DNA, the CDR3 is TGTGCCAGCAGTCGTTATCAGCCCCAGCATTTT. Its translation: CASSRYQPQHF.

The CDR3: CASSLVASRNTEAFF. CDR3 nucleotide sequence: TGTGCCAGCAGCTTAGTGGCCTCTAGGAACACTGAAGCTTTCTTT. This rearrangement joins TRBV7-9 to TRBJ1-1, with no clear D. Germline lookup yields CDR1 SEHNR and CDR2 FQNEAQ (reference sequence). CDR3 size: 15 residues. V lost 1 base, J lost 1 base, and 10 bases lay in between.

This chain links TRBV19 with TRBJ1-5; TRBD1 matches 7 bases. Per the germline V gene, CDR1 is LNHDA and CDR2 is SQIVND (reference sequence). The CDR3 contains 15 residues. V was clipped by 10 bases and J by 3 bases; unmatched bases: 12. The CDR3 nucleotides are TGTGCCACCTCGACCGGGACAGCTTTCAATCAGCCCCAGCATTTT. It translates to CATSTGTAFNQPQHF.

There are a few counts of this clone. This CDR3 is also generated by other DNA sequences in the sample. The chain uses TRBV27 and TRBJ1-5; D unclear. Germline CDR1 reads MNHEY; CDR2 reads SMNVEV (reference sequence). CDR3 length: 11 amino acids. V was shortened by 6 bases and J by 4 bases, with 4 bases between the two germline ends. CDR3 sequence (DNA): TGTGCCAGCAGACTAAATCAGCCCCAGCATTTT. Its protein is CASRLNQPQHF.

This chain joins TRBV7-2 and TRBJ2-5, with unresolved D. The better agreement between TRBJ2-7 and the DNA end casts doubt on the J call. The germline V gene encodes CDR1 SGHTA and CDR2 FQGNSA. The CDR3 totals 13 residues. DNA of the CDR3: TGTGCCAGCAGCTTTCTTCAACGAAACGAGCAGTACTTC. It yields the protein CASSFLQRNEQYF.

This chain joins TRBV27 and TRBJ2-1; D is undetermined. There are 13 residues in the CDR3. Between the trimmed V and J ends, which lost 3 bases and 5 bases, there was a span of 8 bases. Germline CDR1 MNHEY, CDR2 SMNVEV (reference sequence). The DNA for the CDR3 is TGTGCCAGCAGTTTGCTAGAAAACAATGAGCAGTTCTTC. Translated, it gives CASSLLENNEQFF.

This chain links TRBV6-4 with TRBJ2-1; 13 bases line up with TRBD2. CDR1 MRHNA and CDR2 SNTAGT come from the germline V gene. Trimming at V came to 2 bases and at J to 5 bases, leaving 0 bases not matched to a gene. CDR3 length: 15 residues. CDR3 bases: TGTGCCAGCAGTGACGGGACTAGCGGGAACAATGAGCAGTTCTTC. Protein: CASSDGTSGNNEQFF.

The rearrangement uses TRBV5-6 and TRBJ2-5; D is unresolved. The CDR3 is 13 amino acids. Germline V gives CDR1 SGHDT, CDR2 YYEEEE. Trimming took off 4 bases at V and 4 bases at J, with 11 bases between the two ends. The CDR3: CASSPLPRETQYF. The CDR3 nucleotides are TGTGCCAGCAGCCCACTCCCGCGAGAGACCCAGTACTTC.

The CDR3 region is CASNQQGWYTEAFF. CDR3 nucleotide sequence: TGTGCCAGCAACCAACAGGGGTGGTACACTGAAGCTTTCTTT. V gene TRBV28 combines with J gene TRBJ1-1, with TRBD1 matching 7 bases. After removal of 7 bases from V and 3 bases from J, the junction contained 8 bases not matched to a gene. Germline V gene sequence: CDR1 MDHEN, CDR2 SYDVKM. The CDR3 has 14 amino acids.

V and J are TRBV7-9 and TRBJ2-7, with D possibly being TRBD1 (6 bases). V gave up 0 bases and J gave up 4 bases, with 13 bases separating them. CDR3 length: 15 residues. Germline V gene lookup returns CDR1 SEHNR and CDR2 FQNEAQ (reference sequence). The CDR3 bases are TGTGCCAGCAGCTTAGCCGGGACACGTCCTTACGAGCAGTACTTC. This gives the protein CASSLAGTRPYEQYF.

The chain couples TRBV27 to TRBJ1-1; the match to TRBD1 covers 12 bases. Germline CDR1 and CDR2: MNHEY and SMNVEV (reference sequence). There are 13 residues in the CDR3. The V and J ends lost 6 bases and 8 bases, in that order; junction bases with no gene match: 4. CDR3 DNA: TGTGCCAGCAGGCCGGGACAGGGGGCCGAAGCTTTCTTT. Translation: CASRPGQGAEAFF.

The sample holds a few counts of this clone. V gene TRBV11-1 combines with J gene TRBJ2-7, with 9 bases matching TRBD1. This CDR3 spans 14 amino acids. Germline V gene sequence: CDR1 SGHAT, CDR2 FQDESV (reference sequence). Trimming at V came to 5 bases and at J to 5 bases, leaving 7 bases not matched to a gene. CDR3 sequence: CASSLRDRDHEQYF. The CDR3 DNA follows: TGTGCCAGCAGCCTGCGGGACAGGGACCACGAGCAGTACTTC.

The rearrangement uses TRBV30 and TRBJ1-1, with a tentative D call TRBD1 (6 bases). Germline V gene lookup returns CDR1 GTSNPN and CDR2 SVGIG (reference sequence). This CDR3 is 13 amino acids long. The ends were cut back, 7 bases at V and 5 bases at J, with 17 bases in the middle. CDR3 coding DNA: TGTGCCTCGAACCGACAGGTTGTAACTGAAGCTTTCTTT. It is translated as CASNRQVVTEAFF. Together with reference TRBV30 and TRBJ1-1, the CDR3 gives the full variable domain: SQTIHQWPATLVQPVGSPLSLECTVEGTSNPNLYWYRQAAGRGLQLLFYSVGIGQISSEVPQNLSASRPQDRQFILSSKKLLLSDSGFYLCASNRQVVTEAFFGQGTRLTVV.

The genes are TRBV7-6 and TRBJ1-1; TRBD1 is a possible D gene (5 bases). Germline V gives CDR1 SGHVS, CDR2 FNYEAQ. The CDR3 sequence is 14 residues long. Trimming stripped 0 bases from V and 5 bases from J, with 10 bases between. CDR3 in amino acids: CASSLARGATEAFF. DNA of the CDR3: TGTGCCAGCAGCTTAGCAAGGGGTGCGACTGAAGCTTTCTTT.

The CDR3 DNA is TGTGCCAGCAGCCCAGGGTCCGGGAATGAAAAACTGTTTTTT. Translating gives CASSPGSGNEKLFF. This sequence joins TRBV7-9 and TRBJ1-4, with D possibly TRBD1 on 5 matching bases. Deletions cut 5 bases from V and 5 bases from J, with 12 bases between. The CDR3 covers 14 residues. Germline V gene data show CDR1 as SEHNR and CDR2 as FQNEAQ (reference sequence).

The chain is built from TRBV4-3 and TRBJ1-6; D is ambiguous. V was clipped by 0 bases and J by 9 bases, with 15 bases between them. This CDR3 is 16 amino acids long. Germline CDR1 LGHNA, CDR2 YSLEER. The CDR3 DNA sequence: TGCGCCAGCAGCCAAGATCGTTTCGGTTCTGGTTCACCCCTCCACTTT. This translates into CASSQDRFGSGSPLHF.

The V and J genes are TRBV4-2 and TRBJ1-3, with D perhaps TRBD1 (6 bases). CDR1 LGHNA and CDR2 YNFKEQ come from the germline V gene. The CDR3 spans 17 residues. V lost 0 bases and J lost 5, with 17 bases in between. The CDR3, as DNA: TGTGCCAGCAGCCAAGAGGTAGTACAGGGAGGGAGAAACACCATATATTTT. It encodes CASSQEVVQGGRNTIYF.

The CDR3 reads CASSGVGHLNENQPQHF. The CDR3 DNA reads as TGTGCCAGCAGCGGCGTTGGACACTTGAATGAGAATCAGCCCCAGCATTTT. The chain is built from TRBV4-2 and TRBJ1-5; tentatively, D is TRBD1 (5 bases). The CDR3 is 17 residues long. V was cut by 5 bases and J by 4 bases, with 21 bases left in between. Germline CDR1 is LGHNA and CDR2 is YNFKEQ.

This chain links TRBV28 with TRBJ2-7, with TRBD1 identical over 9 bases. The germline CDR1 and CDR2 sequences are MDHEN and SYDVKM. Germline trimming cut 2 bases from V and 3 bases from J; bases unmatched to any gene: 8. CDR3 length: 16 residues. The CDR3 DNA reads TGTGCCAGCAGTTTACCAACCGGGACAGGGAACTACGAGCAGTACTTC. Its protein product is CASSLPTGTGNYEQYF.

The V gene is TRBV5-1, the J gene TRBJ1-5, with a weak D call TRBD1 (5 bases). V was shortened by 4 bases and J by 1 base, with 12 bases between the two germline ends. This CDR3 is built from 15 residues. Germline assignment: CDR1 SGHRS and CDR2 YFSETQ. CDR3 amino acids: CASSEGGESNQPQHF. The CDR3 region has the DNA TGCGCCAGCAGCGAGGGAGGGGAAAGCAATCAGCCCCAGCATTTT.

The chain links TRBV25-1 to TRBJ2-7; TRBD2 agrees at 8 bases. The CDR3 runs to 14 residues. The V segment lost 6 bases and the J segment 3 bases; nucleotides outside the gene matches: 7. CDR1 is MGHDK, CDR2 SYGVNS, per germline. The CDR3 loop is CASSSFGRDYEQYF. The CDR3 coding sequence is TGTGCCAGCAGCTCTTTCGGGAGGGACTACGAGCAGTACTTC.